This TCR beta chain was identified in a study of T cell responses to AZD1222 COVID-19 vaccine. Overall study results and limits: Among the donors, most were white British and more were female, and clonal diversity was possibly underestimated. After two AZD1222 doses, spike-specific TCR breadth and depth rose versus day 0.

As for this clone: Antigen unknown.

Clones were sequenced by immunoSEQ multiplex PCR, and TCRdb holds only the in-frame ones, with some missing. The table includes 68,000 or so clones, around 83% detected once. With 6 bases clipped from V and 5 bases from J, the junction kept 6 bases outside the gene matches. Germline CDR1 is LGHDT and CDR2 is YNNKEL (reference sequence). This CDR3 contains 15 residues. The sequence came from an adult in good health. Sequencing was performed on peripheral blood, taken on day 0 of AZD1222 vaccination. This chain connects TRBV3-1 (or the pseudogene TRBV3-2) to TRBJ2-1; 11 bases align to TRBD2. CDR3 coding DNA: TGTGCCAGCAGGGACCTAGCGGGGGGCCACAATGAGCAGTTCTTC. This gives the protein CASRDLAGGHNEQFF.